What follows is one TCR beta chain and its context. The target antigen is unknown. Relative to the germline gene, one junction end is altered; a read error may explain this. The data stem from a study of T cell repertoires in cytomegalovirus infection. TCRdb used MiXCR to reprocess the reads, holding one entry per CDR3 protein. The sample lists 350,000 to 550,000 distinct CDR3 sequences; around 32% were seen once. Findings of the study overall: Dominating the ex vivo response were HLA-C-restricted CMV-specific TCR beta clonotypes.

The origin of this receptor is a human donor in good health (CMV status not recorded). Some clones in this sample may be carry-over from other donors' samples. Sequenced sample: PBMCs.

The CDR3 region is CDSSLGAEEGNEQFF. DNA for the CDR3: TGTGACAGCAGCTTGGGCGCCGAGGAAGGGAATGAGCAGTTCTTC. This sequence joins TRBV5-6 and TRBJ2-1; D not certain. The CDR3 contains 15 residues. Germline values: CDR1 SGHDT, CDR2 YYEEEE.